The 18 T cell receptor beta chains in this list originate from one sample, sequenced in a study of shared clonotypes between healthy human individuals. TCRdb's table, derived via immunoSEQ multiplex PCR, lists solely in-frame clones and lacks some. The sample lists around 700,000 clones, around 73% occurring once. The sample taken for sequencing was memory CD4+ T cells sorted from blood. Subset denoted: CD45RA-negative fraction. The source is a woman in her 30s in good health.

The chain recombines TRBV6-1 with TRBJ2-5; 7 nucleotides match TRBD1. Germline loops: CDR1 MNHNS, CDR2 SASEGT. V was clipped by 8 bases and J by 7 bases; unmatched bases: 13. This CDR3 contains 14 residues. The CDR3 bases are TGTGCCAGCCCCGGACAGTCCCCAGGGGGGACCCAGTACTTC. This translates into CASPGQSPGGTQYF.

The CDR3 region has the DNA TGTGCCAGCAGGGGGTGGGAACAGGGGAACTATGGCTACACCTTC. Residues: CASRGWEQGNYGYTF. V usage is TRBV6-1 and J usage is TRBJ1-2; TRBD1 matches 7 bases. After removal of 6 bases from V and 2 bases from J, the junction contained 9 bases not matched to a gene. The CDR3 consists of 15 residues. Germline V lookup: CDR1 MNHNS, CDR2 SASEGT.

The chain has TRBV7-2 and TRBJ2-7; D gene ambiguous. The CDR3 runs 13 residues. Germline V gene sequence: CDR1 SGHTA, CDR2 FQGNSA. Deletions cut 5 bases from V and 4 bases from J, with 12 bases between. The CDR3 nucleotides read TGTGCCAGCAGCCCCCCCAACCTATACGAGCAGTACTTC. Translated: CASSPPNLYEQYF.

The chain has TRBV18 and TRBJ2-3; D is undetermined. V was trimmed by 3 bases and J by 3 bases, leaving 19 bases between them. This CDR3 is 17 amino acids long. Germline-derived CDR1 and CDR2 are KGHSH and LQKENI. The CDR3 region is CASSPRSKGLGTDTQYF. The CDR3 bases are TGTGCCAGCTCACCTAGGTCAAAGGGCCTGGGGACAGATACGCAGTATTTT.

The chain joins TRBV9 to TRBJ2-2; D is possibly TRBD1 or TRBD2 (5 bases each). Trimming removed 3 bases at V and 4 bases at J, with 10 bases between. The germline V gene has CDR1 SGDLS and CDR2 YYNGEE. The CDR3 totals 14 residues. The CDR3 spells CASSAGPLTGELFF. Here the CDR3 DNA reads TGTGCCAGCAGCGCGGGGCCTCTCACCGGGGAGCTGTTTTTT. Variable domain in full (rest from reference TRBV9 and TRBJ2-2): DSGVTQTPKHLITATGQRVTLRCSPRSGDLSVYWYQQSLDQGLQFLIQYYNGEERAKGNILERFSAQQFPDLHSELNLSSLELGDSALYFCASSAGPLTGELFFGEGSRLTVL.

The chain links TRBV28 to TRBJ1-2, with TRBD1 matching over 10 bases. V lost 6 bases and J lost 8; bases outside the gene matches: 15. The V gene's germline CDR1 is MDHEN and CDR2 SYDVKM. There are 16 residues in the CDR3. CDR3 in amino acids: CASRPQAGQGLRGYTF. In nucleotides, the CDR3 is TGTGCCAGCAGACCCCAGGCGGGACAGGGGTTACGGGGCTACACCTTC.

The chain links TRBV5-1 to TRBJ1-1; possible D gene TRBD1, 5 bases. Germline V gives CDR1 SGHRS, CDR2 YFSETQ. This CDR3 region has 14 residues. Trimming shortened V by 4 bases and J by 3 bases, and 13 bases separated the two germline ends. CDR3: CASSAVGGYTEAFF. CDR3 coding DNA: TGCGCCAGCAGCGCGGTTGGGGGATACACTGAAGCTTTCTTT.

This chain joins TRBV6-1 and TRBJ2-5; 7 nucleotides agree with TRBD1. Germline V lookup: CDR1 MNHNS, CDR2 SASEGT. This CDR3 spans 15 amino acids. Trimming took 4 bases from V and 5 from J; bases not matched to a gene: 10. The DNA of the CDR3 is TGTGCCAGCAGTGCAGGTAGACAGGGTTGGGAGACCCAGTACTTC. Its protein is CASSAGRQGWETQYF.

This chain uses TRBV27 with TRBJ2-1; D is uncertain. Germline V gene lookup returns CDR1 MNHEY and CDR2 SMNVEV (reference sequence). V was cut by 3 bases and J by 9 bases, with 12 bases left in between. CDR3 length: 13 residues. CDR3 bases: TGTGCCAGCAGTTTCCACGACGTGGGTGAGCAGTTCTTC. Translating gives CASSFHDVGEQFF.

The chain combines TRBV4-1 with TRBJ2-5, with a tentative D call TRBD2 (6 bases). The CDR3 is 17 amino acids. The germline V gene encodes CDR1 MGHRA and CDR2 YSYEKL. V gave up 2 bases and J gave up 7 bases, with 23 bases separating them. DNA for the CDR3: TGCGCCAGCAGCCAATGGGAGGTTGTGCGGCTAAGGGGGACCCAGTACTTC. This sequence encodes CASSQWEVVRLRGTQYF.

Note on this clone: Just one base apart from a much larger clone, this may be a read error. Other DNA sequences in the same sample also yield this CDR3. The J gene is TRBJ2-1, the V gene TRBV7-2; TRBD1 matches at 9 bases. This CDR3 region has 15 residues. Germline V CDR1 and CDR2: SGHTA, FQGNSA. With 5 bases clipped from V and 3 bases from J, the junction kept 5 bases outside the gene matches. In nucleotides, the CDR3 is TGTGCCAGCAGCCAAGACAGGGGGGACTACAATGAGCAGTTCTTC. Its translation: CASSQDRGDYNEQFF.

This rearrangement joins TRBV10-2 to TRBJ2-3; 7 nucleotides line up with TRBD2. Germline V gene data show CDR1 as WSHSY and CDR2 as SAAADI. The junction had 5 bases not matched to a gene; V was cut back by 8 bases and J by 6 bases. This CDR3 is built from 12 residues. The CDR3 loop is CASGRAADTQYF. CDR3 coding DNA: TGCGCCAGCGGGAGGGCCGCTGATACGCAGTATTTT.

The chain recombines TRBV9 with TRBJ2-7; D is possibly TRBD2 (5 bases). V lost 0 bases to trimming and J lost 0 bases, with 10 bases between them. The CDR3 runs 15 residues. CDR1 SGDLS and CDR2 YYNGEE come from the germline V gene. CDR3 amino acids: CASSVDDYNSYEQYF. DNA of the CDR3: TGTGCCAGCAGCGTAGATGACTACAACTCCTACGAGCAGTACTTC.

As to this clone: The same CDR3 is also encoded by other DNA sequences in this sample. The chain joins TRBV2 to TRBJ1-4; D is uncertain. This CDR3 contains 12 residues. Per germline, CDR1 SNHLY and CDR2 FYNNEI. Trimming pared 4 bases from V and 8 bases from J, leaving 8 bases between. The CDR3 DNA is TGTGCCAGCAGTGGAGTGGGGGAAAAACTGTTTTTT. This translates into CASSGVGEKLFF. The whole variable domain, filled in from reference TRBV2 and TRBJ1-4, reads EPEVTQTPSHQVTQMGQEVILRCVPISNHLYFYWYRQILGQKVEFLVSFYNNEISEKSEIFDDQFSVERPDGSNFTLKIRSTKLEDSAMYFCASSGVGEKLFFGSGTQLSVL.

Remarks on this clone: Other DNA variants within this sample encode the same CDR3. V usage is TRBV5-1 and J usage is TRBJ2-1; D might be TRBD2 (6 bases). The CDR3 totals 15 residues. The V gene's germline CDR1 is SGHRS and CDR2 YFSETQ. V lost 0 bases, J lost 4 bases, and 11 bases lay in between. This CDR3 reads CASSLASAGYNEQFF. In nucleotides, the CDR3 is TGCGCCAGCAGCTTGGCCTCGGCGGGGTACAATGAGCAGTTCTTC.

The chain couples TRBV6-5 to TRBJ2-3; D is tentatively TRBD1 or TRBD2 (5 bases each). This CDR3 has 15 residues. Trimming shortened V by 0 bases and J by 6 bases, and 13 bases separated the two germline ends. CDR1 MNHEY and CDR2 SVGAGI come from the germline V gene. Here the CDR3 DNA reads TGTGCCAGCAGTTACTCCGGGACGGCAAGTGATACGCAGTATTTT. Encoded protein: CASSYSGTASDTQYF.

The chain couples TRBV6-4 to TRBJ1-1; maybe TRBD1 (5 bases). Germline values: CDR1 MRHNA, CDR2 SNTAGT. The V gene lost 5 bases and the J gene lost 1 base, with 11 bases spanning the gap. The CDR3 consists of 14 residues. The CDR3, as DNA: TGTGCCAGCAGTAAGGGAGGGGAGAACACTGAAGCTTTCTTT. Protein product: CASSKGGENTEAFF.

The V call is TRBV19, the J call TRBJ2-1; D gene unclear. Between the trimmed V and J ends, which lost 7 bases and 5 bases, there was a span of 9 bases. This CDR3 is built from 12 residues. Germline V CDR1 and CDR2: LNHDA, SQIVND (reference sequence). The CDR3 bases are TGTGCCAGTACTGGCGATCACAATGAGCAGTTCTTC. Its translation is CASTGDHNEQFF.